The 6 T cell receptor beta chains given below trace back to one sample, sequenced in a study of T cells in Graves' hyperthyroidism and ophthalmopathy. Amplification yielded TCR beta CDR3 regions, with RNA transcripts as the source. HTBI primers were employed in a first-round RT-PCR of the TCR CDR3. TCRdb used MiXCR to reprocess the multiplex PCR reads, holding one entry per CDR3 protein. The sample contains around 520,000 distinct CDR3 sequences, 12% to 15% of which appear only once. Sequenced material: blood. These receptors all stem from a woman in her thirties or forties with Graves' hyperthyroidism.

This clonotype showed up many times. The rearrangement joins TRBV6-1 to TRBJ1-4; a weak D match, TRBD1 (5 bases). V was pared by 8 bases and J by 7 bases, with 14 bases between. Germline CDR1 is MNHNS and CDR2 is SASEGT. The CDR3 is 13 amino acids. The DNA of the CDR3 is TGTGCCAGCCGGGCCACGGGGGGTGAAAAACTGTTTTTT. Translation gives CASRATGGEKLFF.

This chain's CDR3 is CATSGSGGSYNEQFF. The CDR3 nucleotides are TGTGCCACCTCAGGTAGCGGGGGCTCCTACAATGAGCAGTTCTTC. V is TRBV6-1 and J is TRBJ2-1, with 9 bases lining up with TRBD2. CDR3 length: 15 residues. The germline V gene has CDR1 MNHNS and CDR2 SASEGT. V shed 10 bases and J 0 bases; nucleotides not matched to a gene: 7.

This clonotype was picked up many times. The chain uses TRBV27 and TRBJ2-3, with TRBD2 identical over 7 bases. There are 16 residues in the CDR3. Germline CDR1 reads MNHEY; CDR2 reads SMNVEV (reference sequence). V was pared by 3 bases and J by 0 bases, with 6 bases of the junction left unmatched. CDR3 bases: TGTGCCAGCAGTTTCTCTCTAGCGGCAAGCACAGATACGCAGTATTTT. This gives the protein CASSFSLAASTDTQYF.

This clonotype has a count of ten or more. CDR3 region: CSAGSKDRGSYNEQFF. The CDR3 nucleotides read TGCAGTGCTGGCTCCAAGGACAGAGGCTCCTACAATGAGCAGTTCTTC. The chain couples TRBV20-1 to TRBJ2-1; TRBD1 is a possible D gene (6 bases). CDR3 length: 16 amino acids. Germline-derived CDR1 and CDR2 are DFQATT and SNEGSKA (reference sequence). V was clipped by 5 bases and J by 0 bases, with 17 bases between them.

This clonotype was detected ten times or more. CDR3 sequence reads: CSVELPGPSTDTQYF. The CDR3 DNA is TGCAGCGTTGAACTGCCGGGACCAAGCACAGATACGCAGTATTTT. This chain joins TRBV29-1 and TRBJ2-3, with D possibly called TRBD1 or TRBD2 (5 bases each). V was cut by 2 bases and J by 0 bases, with 12 bases left in between. The germline CDR1 and CDR2 sequences are SQVTM and ANQGSEA. The CDR3 totals 15 residues.

Concerning this clonotype itself: A much bigger clone sits one base away, suggesting this may be a read error. The rearrangement joins TRBV27 to TRBJ1-1; D unclear. The CDR3 is made up of 13 amino acids. Germline CDR1 is MNHEY and CDR2 is SMNVEV (reference sequence). The CDR3 loop reads CTSSFRTNTEAFF. In DNA form, the CDR3 reads TGTACCAGCAGTTTTCGGACGAACACTGAAGCTTTCTTT.